The 11 T cell receptor beta chains listed next were all sequenced from one sample in a study of cytomegalovirus exposure and HLA in healthy donors. PCR amplification relied on 60 Vbeta primers (plus 13 Jbeta primers). Generated by immunoSEQ multiplex PCR, the TCRdb table keeps only in-frame clones and is missing some. The data hold around 160,000 clones, with more than 75% observed a single time. The sample consisted of PBMCs. The receptors shown here come from a male donor in good health and CMV-seronegative.

This chain uses TRBV6-1 with TRBJ1-3; D unclear. The V gene's germline CDR1 is MNHNS and CDR2 SASEGT. The V end was cut by 2 bases, the J end by 3 bases, with 14 bases between. The CDR3 totals 16 residues. In nucleotides, the CDR3 is TGTGCCAGCAGTGAACAACCGGGTCTGGGTGGAAACACCATATATTTT. Its protein is CASSEQPGLGGNTIYF.

This clone showed up just once. V and J are TRBV7-2 and TRBJ2-5; 13 bases align to TRBD2. V was clipped by 3 bases and J by 5 bases; unmatched bases: 3. The CDR3 sequence is 15 residues long. From germline, CDR1 is SGHTA and CDR2 FQGNSA. The CDR3 bases are TGTGCCAGCAGCTTGACTAGCGGGAGGCTGGAGACCCAGTACTTC. This sequence encodes CASSLTSGRLETQYF.

The J gene is TRBJ1-1, the V gene TRBV11-2; TRBD1 is a possible D gene (5 bases). The V and J ends lost 2 bases and 1 base respectively, with 14 bases between them. The germline V gene has CDR1 SGHAT and CDR2 FQNNGV. This CDR3 is built from 16 residues. The CDR3 sequence: CASSLFLVGGNTEAFF. The CDR3 DNA reads as TGTGCCAGCAGCTTATTTCTCGTGGGGGGGAACACTGAAGCTTTCTTT.

This clone occurred a few times. The rearrangement links TRBV19 to TRBJ1-2, with TRBD1 matching 7 bases. V dropped 3 bases and J dropped 5; count of bases not matched to a gene: 3. Germline loops: CDR1 LNHDA, CDR2 SQIVND (reference sequence). The CDR3 contains 13 residues. CDR3 sequence (DNA): TGTGCCAGTAGTATTCTGGACAGGTATGGCTACACCTTC. Protein product: CASSILDRYGYTF.

As concerns this clone: The junction does not match germline at one end; this may be a read error. The chain uses TRBV19 and TRBJ1-2, with D possibly being TRBD1 (5 bases). The CDR3 spans 13 residues. Germline CDR1 and CDR2: LNHDA and SQIVND (reference sequence). The chain's CDR3 is CASSVDITGGYTF. The CDR3 DNA follows: TGTGCCAGTAGTGTAGACATAACAGGCGGCTACACCTTC. The full variable domain, in which reference TRBV19 and TRBJ1-2 provide the parts outside the CDR3, is DGGITQSPKYLFRKEGQNVTLSCEQNLNHDAMYWYRQDPGQGLRLIYYSQIVNDFQKGDIAEGYSVSREKKESFPLTVTSAQKNPTAFYLCASSVDITGGYTFGSGTRLTVV.

The table lists this clone with a count of one. The sample carries other DNA sequences with the same CDR3. J is TRBJ2-7 and V is TRBV6-5, with 11 bases aligning to TRBD2. The CDR3 runs 15 residues. Trimming at V came to 0 bases and at J to 4 bases, leaving 2 bases not matched to a gene. Looked up from germline, CDR1 is MNHEY and CDR2 is SVGAGI. CDR3 sequence (DNA): TGTGCCAGCAGTTACTCACTAGCGGGAGCTTACGAGCAGTACTTC. Its translation is CASSYSLAGAYEQYF.

CDR3 protein: CASSLAGQGEETQYF. CDR3 sequence (DNA): TGTGCCAGCAGCTTAGCGGGGCAGGGGGAGGAGACCCAGTACTTC. This rearrangement joins TRBV7-2 to TRBJ2-5, with 7 bases that match TRBD1. V dropped 0 bases and J dropped 5; count of bases not matched to a gene: 6. This CDR3 is built from 15 residues. The germline gives CDR1 SGHTA, CDR2 FQGNSA.

V gene TRBV19 combines with J gene TRBJ2-2, with 9 bases matching TRBD2. The CDR3 has 18 residues. The germline V gene has CDR1 LNHDA and CDR2 SQIVND (reference sequence). J lost 6 bases, V lost 5 bases, and 16 bases had no gene match. CDR3 amino acids: CASSGLRVAGVMAGELFF. The CDR3 DNA sequence: TGTGCCAGTAGTGGACTTCGTGTAGCGGGAGTTATGGCCGGGGAGCTGTTTTTT.

This clone showed up just once. The V call is TRBV6-5, the J call TRBJ1-1, with TRBD1 matching over 7 bases. Germline lookup yields CDR1 MNHEY and CDR2 SVGAGI. The V gene end was trimmed by 5 bases and the J gene end by 11 bases; junction bases not matched to a gene: 11. The CDR3 extends over 13 amino acids. The CDR3 reads CASSIRQGLKAFF. The CDR3, as DNA: TGTGCCAGCAGTATCAGACAGGGACTCAAGGCTTTCTTT.

The rearrangement joins TRBV29-1 to TRBJ1-2; D ambiguous. Per the germline V gene, CDR1 is SQVTM and CDR2 is ANQGSEA. Trimming removed 2 bases at V and 3 bases at J, with 10 bases between. The CDR3 contains 13 residues. CDR3 sequence reads: CSVEYTDYYGYTF. As DNA, the CDR3 is TGCAGCGTTGAATATACAGATTACTATGGCTACACCTTC.

This clone came up a few times. The chain joins TRBV19 to TRBJ2-1, with 8 nucleotides matching TRBD2. In germline, CDR1 is LNHDA, CDR2 SQIVND (reference sequence). The CDR3 has 15 residues. V dropped 3 bases and J dropped 3; count of bases not matched to a gene: 4. For the CDR3, the DNA is TGTGCCAGTAGTATCACGGGAGGGGACTACAATGAGCAGTTCTTC. Encoded protein: CASSITGGDYNEQFF.